The clone carrying this TCR beta chain was seen many times. The antigen is unknown. CDR3 size: 14 residues. CDR1 is SGHDT, CDR2 YYEEEE, per germline. The V gene end was trimmed by 4 bases and the J gene end by 1 base; junction bases not matched to a gene: 3. The data are from a study of identical twins. Healthy Caucasian donors formed the entire cohort. Overall study findings and caveats: Beta out-of-frame twin sharing showed a weaker excess. With monozygotic twins, out-of-frame TCR alpha sharing exceeded what models estimated.

TCRdb re-analysed the 5' RACE reads in MiXCR, keeping a single row per CDR3 protein. The sample carries about 900,000 distinct CDR3 sequences, 9% to 15% recorded once. This sample was also put to use in a study of yellow fever vaccine responses in identical twins.

J is TRBJ1-1 and V is TRBV5-6; TRBD1 matches 8 bases. The source of this sequence is a woman between 18 and 29 years old in good health. Sequencing was done on a sample of PBMCs. CDR3 in amino acids: CASSGDRRNTEAFF. The DNA of the CDR3 is TGTGCCAGCAGCGGGGACAGGAGGAACACTGAAGCTTTCTTT.